This T cell receptor (beta chain) was captured in a study of T cells in Graves' hyperthyroidism and ophthalmopathy. Amplified TCR beta CDR3 regions came from RNA transcripts. When the TCR CDR3 underwent first-round RT-PCR, the HTBI primer set was used. TCRdb re-called the multiplex PCR reads through MiXCR, storing one row per CDR3 protein. The sample yields hundreds of thousands of distinct CDR3 sequences, about 24% seen once. PBMCs were derived from about 10 ml fresh peripheral blood. Study-level points and caveats: Within blood appeared most thyroid clonotypes that had expanded above 0.001. Onset of ophthalmopathy came a median approximately 6.8 months after the model predicted it.

Comments on this clonotype: Antigen unknown.

The TCR was taken from a woman between 40 and 50 years old with Graves' ophthalmopathy. What was sequenced was blood.

CDR3 sequence reads: CASSLAAGQVQYF. For the CDR3, the DNA is TGCGCCAGCAGCTTGGCTGCGGGGCAGGTTCAGTACTTC. This rearrangement joins TRBV5-1 to TRBJ2-4, with D perhaps TRBD2 (6 bases). The germline V gene has CDR1 SGHRS and CDR2 YFSETQ. Trimming removed 0 bases from V and 11 bases from J, with 12 bases in between. The CDR3 has 13 amino acids.